Listed here are 11 T cell receptor beta chains from one sample, sequenced in a study of tumor and adjacent non-tumor tissue in lung cancer. No cell sorting was done before RNA was extracted from the tissue. The library came from three nested PCR rounds adapted from ARM-PCR protocols. TCRdb re-analysed the multiplex PCR reads in MiXCR, keeping a single row per CDR3 protein. The sample includes 200,000 or so distinct CDR3 sequences, about 71% of them seen just once. The sequenced sample was lung tumor tissue. The origin of the receptors is a man aged 55 to 70 with non-small cell lung cancer.

The chain is built from TRBV20-1 and TRBJ1-1; TRBD1 is a possible D gene (6 bases). Germline V gene sequence: CDR1 DFQATT, CDR2 SNEGSKA (reference sequence). V lost 5 bases to trimming and J lost 6 bases, with 16 bases between them. The CDR3 runs to 13 residues. CDR3 nucleotides: TGCAGTGCTTACAGGGTATGGGAATCTGAAGCTTTCTTT. Translating gives CSAYRVWESEAFF.

A note on this clonotype: Being one base from a much bigger clone, this may be a read error. The chain recombines TRBV20-1 with TRBJ2-1; 10 bases fit TRBD1. Germline values: CDR1 DFQATT, CDR2 SNEGSKA (reference sequence). The CDR3 is 20 residues long. The ends lost 5 bases at V and 0 bases at J; junction bases unmatched: 19. DNA of the CDR3: TGCAGTGCTTACCCGAACCCGGGACAGGGGAGCACAAGCTCCTACAATGAGCAGTTCTTC. This encodes CSAYPNPGQGSTSSYNEQFF.

This clonotype was recorded at least ten times. V is TRBV4-3 and J is TRBJ1-5; D remains ambiguous. Germline assignment: CDR1 LGHNA and CDR2 YSLEER. The CDR3 runs to 15 residues. V lost 4 bases and J lost 7, with 17 bases in between. The CDR3 coding sequence is TGCGCCAGCAGCCCCTCACCGGGAGGCGGACAGCCCCAGCATTTT. Translated: CASSPSPGGGQPQHF.

The rearrangement uses TRBV6-6 and TRBJ1-1; weak D call: TRBD1 (6 bases). V was cut by 0 bases and J by 5 bases, with 13 bases left in between. Germline V lookup: CDR1 MNHNY, CDR2 SVGAGI (reference sequence). The CDR3 loop spans 15 amino acids. CDR3 sequence (DNA): TGTGCCAGCAGTTACTCGACAGGTGGCGGAACTGAAGCTTTCTTT. Translation: CASSYSTGGGTEAFF.

The table lists this clonotype with a few counts. The chain employs TRBV30 and TRBJ1-1; D remains unclear. This CDR3 is built from 13 residues. Germline V gene sequence: CDR1 GTSNPN, CDR2 SVGIG (reference sequence). V lost 0 bases and J 0 bases, leaving 5 bases between the germline ends. As DNA, the CDR3 is TGTGCCTGGAGTGTGTGGGTGAACACTGAAGCTTTCTTT. Translating gives CAWSVWVNTEAFF. Drawing the rest from reference TRBV30 and TRBJ1-1, the complete variable domain is SQTIHQWPATLVQPVGSPLSLECTVEGTSNPNLYWYRQAAGRGLQLLFYSVGIGQISSEVPQNLSASRPQDRQFILSSKKLLLSDSGFYLCAWSVWVNTEAFFGQGTRLTVV.

Comments on this clonotype: Compared with germline, one end of the junction differs, possibly owing to a read error. V usage is TRBV6-5 and J usage is TRBJ1-6, with 8 bases identical to TRBD1. Germline assignment: CDR1 MNHEY and CDR2 SVGAGI. The CDR3 contains 16 residues. The CDR3 DNA follows: TGTGCCAGCAATTACTCCTGGACAGGGTGGAATTCACCCCTCCACTTT. Its protein product is CASNYSWTGWNSPLHF.

DNA for the CDR3: TGCAGCGTTGAAGATCGACCCGCTGAAGCTTTCTTT. This gives the protein CSVEDRPAEAFF. The rearrangement links TRBV29-1 to TRBJ1-1; unclear D gene. The CDR3 spans 12 residues. Per germline, CDR1 SQVTM and CDR2 ANQGSEA. Trimming pared 0 bases from V and 6 bases from J, leaving 8 bases between.

Worth noting for this clonotype: No conserved phenylalanine or tryptophan is present at the end of the CDR3, so a read error is the likely explanation. This chain links TRBV6-5 with TRBJ2-2; no clear D. CDR3 length: 15 amino acids. The V gene's germline CDR1 is MNHEY and CDR2 SVGAGI. V was pared by 2 bases and J by 4 bases, with 11 bases between. CDR3 nucleotide sequence: TGTGCCAGCAGTTACAGGGATCAGACCACCGGGGAGCTGTTTTTA. Protein: CASSYRDQTTGELFL.

Points on this clonotype: One junction end disagrees with the germline gene, perhaps due to a read error. This chain uses TRBV20-1 with TRBJ2-3; D ambiguous. Germline lookup yields CDR1 DFQATT and CDR2 SNEGSKA (reference sequence). The CDR3 runs 18 residues. CDR3: CNARPSLTPNRVGDTQYF. The CDR3 nucleotides are TGCAATGCTAGACCCAGCCTTACTCCAAATAGGGTAGGAGATACGCAGTATTTT.

Comments on this clonotype: It is likely a read error, because the conserved phenylalanine at the end of the CDR3 is missing. The gene calls are TRBV11-3 and TRBJ2-4; D is possibly TRBD2 (6 bases). The CDR3 contains 13 residues. Germline V gives CDR1 SGHNT, CDR2 YENEEA. V was trimmed by 6 bases and J by 6 bases, leaving 12 bases between them. CDR3 residues: CASRVAGTNIQYI. CDR3 DNA: TGTGCCAGCAGGGTCGCGGGGACAAACATTCAGTACATC.

Turning to this clonotype: A read error may explain this, as a much larger clone is one base away. This rearrangement joins TRBV29-1 to TRBJ2-1, with no clear D. Germline lookup yields CDR1 SQVTM and CDR2 ANQGSEA. The CDR3 totals 12 residues. CDR3 bases: TGCAGCGTTGTTCCCCGCCACAATGAGGAGTTCTTC. Residues: CSVVPRHNEEFF.